Within the sample, the clone carrying this T cell receptor beta chain is medium-sized. Its antigen is not known. Use of 60 Vbeta and 13 Jbeta primers characterized the PCR. The repertoire was sequenced with immunoSEQ multiplex PCR; TCRdb's copy has only in-frame clones and lacks some. This table holds some 84,000 clones, more than 70% found once. The data belong to a study of cytomegalovirus exposure and HLA in healthy donors. Overall study findings and caveats: CMV serostatus was the only recorded immune exposure for donors. Per a later analysis, HLA-associated TCR beta chains showed more clonal expansion than other, equally common TCR beta chains. Most CMV-associated TCR beta chains were later found to appear HLA-restricted.

This CDR3 is built from 13 residues. V lost 4 bases to trimming and J lost 0 bases, with 6 bases between them. Germline loops: CDR1 MNHEY, CDR2 SVGAGI. This TCR derives from a male donor in good health and CMV-seropositive. This chain uses TRBV6-5 with TRBJ1-1; unclear D gene. Material for sequencing was PBMCs. CDR3: CASSLAVNTEAFF. Written as DNA, the CDR3 is TGTGCCAGCAGTTTGGCAGTGAACACTGAAGCTTTCTTT.